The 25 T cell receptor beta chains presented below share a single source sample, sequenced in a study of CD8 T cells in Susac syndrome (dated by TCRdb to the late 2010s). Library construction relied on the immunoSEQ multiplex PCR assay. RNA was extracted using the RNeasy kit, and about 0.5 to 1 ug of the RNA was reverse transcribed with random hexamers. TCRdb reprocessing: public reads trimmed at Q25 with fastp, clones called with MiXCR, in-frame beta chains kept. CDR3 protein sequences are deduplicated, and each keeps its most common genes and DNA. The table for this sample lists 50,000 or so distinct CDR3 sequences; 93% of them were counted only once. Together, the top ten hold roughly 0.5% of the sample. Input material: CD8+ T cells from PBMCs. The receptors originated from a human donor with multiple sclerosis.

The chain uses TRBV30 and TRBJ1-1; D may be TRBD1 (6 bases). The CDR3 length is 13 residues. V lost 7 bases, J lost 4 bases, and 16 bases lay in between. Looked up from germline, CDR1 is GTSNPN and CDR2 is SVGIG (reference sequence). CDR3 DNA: TGTGCCTTCCTGGGGGGCCTGGGCACTGAAGCTTTCTTT. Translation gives CAFLGGLGTEAFF. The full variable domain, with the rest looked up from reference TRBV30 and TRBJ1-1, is SQTIHQWPATLVQPVGSPLSLECTVEGTSNPNLYWYRQAAGRGLQLLFYSVGIGQISSEVPQNLSASRPQDRQFILSSKKLLLSDSGFYLCAFLGGLGTEAFFGQGTRLTVV.

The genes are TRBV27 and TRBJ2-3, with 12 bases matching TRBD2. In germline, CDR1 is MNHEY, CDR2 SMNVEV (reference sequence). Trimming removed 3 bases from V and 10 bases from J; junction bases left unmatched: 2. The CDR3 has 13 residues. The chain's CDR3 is CASSLTSGGAQYF. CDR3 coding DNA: TGTGCCAGCAGTTTGACTAGCGGGGGTGCGCAGTATTTT.

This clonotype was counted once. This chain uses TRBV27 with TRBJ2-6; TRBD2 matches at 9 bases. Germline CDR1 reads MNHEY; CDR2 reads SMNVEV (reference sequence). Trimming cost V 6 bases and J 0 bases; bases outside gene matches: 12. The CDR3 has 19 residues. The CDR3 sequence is CASRSGLASAYSGANVLTF. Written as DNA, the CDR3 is TGTGCCAGCAGGTCGGGACTAGCCTCCGCGTACTCTGGGGCCAACGTCCTGACTTTC.

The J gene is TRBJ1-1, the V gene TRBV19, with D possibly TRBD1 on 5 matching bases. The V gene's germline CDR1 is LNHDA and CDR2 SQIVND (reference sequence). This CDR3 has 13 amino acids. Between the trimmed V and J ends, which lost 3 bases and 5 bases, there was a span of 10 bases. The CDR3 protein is CASSIWEGTEAFF. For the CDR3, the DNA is TGTGCCAGTAGTATTTGGGAGGGGACTGAAGCTTTCTTT.

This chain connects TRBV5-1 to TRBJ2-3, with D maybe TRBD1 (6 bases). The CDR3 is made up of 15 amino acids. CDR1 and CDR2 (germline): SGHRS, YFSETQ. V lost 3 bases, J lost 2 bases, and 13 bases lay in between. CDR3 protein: CASSSYRDITDTQYF. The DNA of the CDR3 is TGCGCCAGCAGCTCGTACAGGGATATCACAGATACGCAGTATTTT.

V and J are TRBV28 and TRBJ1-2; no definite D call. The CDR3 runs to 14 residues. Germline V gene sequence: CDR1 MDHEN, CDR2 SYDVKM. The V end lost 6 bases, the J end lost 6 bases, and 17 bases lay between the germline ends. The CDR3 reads CASSPVEAFDGYTF. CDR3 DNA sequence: TGTGCCAGCAGCCCCGTGGAGGCTTTTGATGGCTACACCTTC.

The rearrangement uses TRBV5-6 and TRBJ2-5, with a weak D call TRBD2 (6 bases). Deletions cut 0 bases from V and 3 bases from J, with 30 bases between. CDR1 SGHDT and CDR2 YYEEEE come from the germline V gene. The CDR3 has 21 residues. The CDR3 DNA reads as TGTGCCAGCAGCTTGGGCGGAATTTCGACAGAGCAAGCGGGCGGGGAAGAGACCCAGTACTTC. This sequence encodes CASSLGGISTEQAGGEETQYF.

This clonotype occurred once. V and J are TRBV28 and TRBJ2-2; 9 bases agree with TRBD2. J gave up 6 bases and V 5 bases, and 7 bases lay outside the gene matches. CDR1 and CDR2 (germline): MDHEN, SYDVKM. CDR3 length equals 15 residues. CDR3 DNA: TGTGCCAGCAGTGCTGCGGGGGGGCCCGCCGGGGAGCTGTTTTTT. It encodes CASSAAGGPAGELFF. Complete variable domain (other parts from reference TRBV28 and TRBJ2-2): DVKVTQSSRYLVKRTGEKVFLECVQDMDHENMFWYRQDPGLGLRLIYFSYDVKMKEKGDIPEGYSVSREKKERFSLILESASTNQTSMYLCASSAAGGPAGELFFGEGSRLTVL.

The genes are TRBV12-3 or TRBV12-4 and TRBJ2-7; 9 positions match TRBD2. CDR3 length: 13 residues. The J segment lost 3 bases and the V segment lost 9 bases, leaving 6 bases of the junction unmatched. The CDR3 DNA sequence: TGTGCCAGTCGGACTAGCGACCACTACGAGCAGTACTTC. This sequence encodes CASRTSDHYEQYF.

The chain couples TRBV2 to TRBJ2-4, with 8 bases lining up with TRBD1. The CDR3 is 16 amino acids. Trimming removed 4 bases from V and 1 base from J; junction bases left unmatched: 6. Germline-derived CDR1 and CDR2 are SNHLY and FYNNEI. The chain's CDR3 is CASSGGRGRAKNIQYF. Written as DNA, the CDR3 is TGTGCCAGCAGTGGCGGCAGGGGGCGGGCCAAAAACATTCAGTACTTC.

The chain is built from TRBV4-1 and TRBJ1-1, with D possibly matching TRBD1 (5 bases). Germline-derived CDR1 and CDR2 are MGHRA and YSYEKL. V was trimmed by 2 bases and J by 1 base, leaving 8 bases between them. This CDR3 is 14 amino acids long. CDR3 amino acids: CASSQQGWNTEAFF. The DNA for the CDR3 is TGCGCCAGCAGCCAACAGGGTTGGAACACTGAAGCTTTCTTT.

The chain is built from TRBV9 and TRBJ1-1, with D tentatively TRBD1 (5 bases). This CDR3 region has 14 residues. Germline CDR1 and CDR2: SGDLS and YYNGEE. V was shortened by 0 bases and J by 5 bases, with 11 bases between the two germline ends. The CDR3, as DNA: TGTGCCAGCAGCGTAGTCGGGGGTAGAACTGAAGCTTTCTTT. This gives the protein CASSVVGGRTEAFF.

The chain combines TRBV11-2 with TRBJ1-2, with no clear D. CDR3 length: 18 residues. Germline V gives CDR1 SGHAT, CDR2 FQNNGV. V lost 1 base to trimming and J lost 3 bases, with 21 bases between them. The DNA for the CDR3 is TGTGCCAGCAGCTTAGTCCACCCCCGCAGACTCCGGCACTATGGCTACACCTTC. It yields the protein CASSLVHPRRLRHYGYTF. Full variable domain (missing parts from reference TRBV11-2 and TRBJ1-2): EAGVAQSPRYKIIEKRQSVAFWCNPISGHATLYWYQQILGQGPKLLIQFQNNGVVDDSQLPKDRFSAERLKGVDSTLKIQPAKLEDSAVYLCASSLVHPRRLRHYGYTFGSGTRLTVV.

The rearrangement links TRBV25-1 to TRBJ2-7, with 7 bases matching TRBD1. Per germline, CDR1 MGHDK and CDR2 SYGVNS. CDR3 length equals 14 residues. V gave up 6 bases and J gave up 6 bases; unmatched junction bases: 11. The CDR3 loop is CASSLTGPPGEQYF. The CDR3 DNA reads TGTGCCAGCAGCCTGACAGGGCCCCCCGGCGAGCAGTACTTC.

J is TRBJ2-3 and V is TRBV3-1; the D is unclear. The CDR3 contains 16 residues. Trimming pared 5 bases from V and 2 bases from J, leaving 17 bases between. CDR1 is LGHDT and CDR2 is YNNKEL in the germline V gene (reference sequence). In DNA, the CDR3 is TGTGCCAGCAGCGGATCAGTTCCCGGCTACACAGATACGCAGTATTTT. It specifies CASSGSVPGYTDTQYF.

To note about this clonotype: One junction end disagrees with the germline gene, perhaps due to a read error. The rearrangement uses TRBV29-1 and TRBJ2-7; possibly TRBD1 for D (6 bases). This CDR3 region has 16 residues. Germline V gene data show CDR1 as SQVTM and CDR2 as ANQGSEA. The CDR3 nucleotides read TGCAGCGTAGAAGTCCTGGACAGACGAGACTCCTACGAGCAGTACTTC. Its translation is CSVEVLDRRDSYEQYF.

In DNA, the CDR3 is TGCAGTGCTAGAGATGAGACTAGCGGGGACAGTTACGAGCAGTACTTC. Its translation: CSARDETSGDSYEQYF. V is TRBV20-1 and J is TRBJ2-7; 11 positions agree with TRBD2. The CDR3 runs 16 residues. Germline V gene lookup returns CDR1 DFQATT and CDR2 SNEGSKA (reference sequence). J lost 4 bases, V lost 0 bases, and 8 bases had no gene match.

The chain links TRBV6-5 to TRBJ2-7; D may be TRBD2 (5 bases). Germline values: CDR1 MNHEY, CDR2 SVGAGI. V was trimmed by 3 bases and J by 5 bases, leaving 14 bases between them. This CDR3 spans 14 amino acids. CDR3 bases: TGTGCCAGCAGTTATGGGGATTTGAGGGACGAGCAGTACTTC. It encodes CASSYGDLRDEQYF.

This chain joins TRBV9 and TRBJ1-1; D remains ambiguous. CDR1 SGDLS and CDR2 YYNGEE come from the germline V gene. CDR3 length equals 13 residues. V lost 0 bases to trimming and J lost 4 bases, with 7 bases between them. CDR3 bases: TGTGCCAGCAGCGTAGGGGTTGGCACTGAAGCTTTCTTT. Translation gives CASSVGVGTEAFF.

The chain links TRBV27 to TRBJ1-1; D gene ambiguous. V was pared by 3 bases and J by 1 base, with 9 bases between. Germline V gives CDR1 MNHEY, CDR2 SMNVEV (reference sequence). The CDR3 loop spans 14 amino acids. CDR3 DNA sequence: TGTGCCAGCAGTTTGGACCCAAAGAACACTGAAGCTTTCTTT. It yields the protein CASSLDPKNTEAFF.

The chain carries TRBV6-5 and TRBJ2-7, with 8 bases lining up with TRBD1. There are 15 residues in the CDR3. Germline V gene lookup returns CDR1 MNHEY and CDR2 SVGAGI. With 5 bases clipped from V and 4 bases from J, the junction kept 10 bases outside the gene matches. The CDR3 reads CASSLRTTGGYEQYF. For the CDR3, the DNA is TGTGCCAGCAGTCTAAGGACTACAGGGGGTTACGAGCAGTACTTC.

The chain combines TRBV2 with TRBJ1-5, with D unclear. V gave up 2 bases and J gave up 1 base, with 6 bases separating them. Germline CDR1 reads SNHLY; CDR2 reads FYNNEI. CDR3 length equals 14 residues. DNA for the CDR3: TGTGCCAGCAGTGAATCTCCCAGCAATCAGCCCCAGCATTTT. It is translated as CASSESPSNQPQHF.

As DNA, the CDR3 is TGCGCCAGCAGCTTCGGGCGGGGGGCCACCTACAATGAGCAGTTCTTC. Protein: CASSFGRGATYNEQFF. This chain joins TRBV5-1 and TRBJ2-1, with TRBD2 matching 8 bases. V dropped 2 bases and J dropped 2; count of bases not matched to a gene: 6. Germline CDR1 and CDR2: SGHRS and YFSETQ. The length of the CDR3 is 16 residues. The variable domain in full, with the rest retrieved from reference TRBV5-1 and TRBJ2-1, is KAGVTQTPRYLIKTRGQQVTLSCSPISGHRSVSWYQQTPGQGLQFLFEYFSETQRNKGNFPGRFSGRQFSNSRSEMNVSTLELGDSALYLCASSFGRGATYNEQFFGPGTRLTVL.

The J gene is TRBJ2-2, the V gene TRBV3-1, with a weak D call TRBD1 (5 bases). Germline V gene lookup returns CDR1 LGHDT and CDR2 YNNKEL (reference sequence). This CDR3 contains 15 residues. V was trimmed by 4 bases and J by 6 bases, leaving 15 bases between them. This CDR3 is CASSPKWVGAGELFF. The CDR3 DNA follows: TGTGCCAGCAGCCCGAAGTGGGTAGGGGCCGGGGAGCTGTTTTTT. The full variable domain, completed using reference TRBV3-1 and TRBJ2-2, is DTAVSQTPKYLVTQMGNDKSIKCEQNLGHDTMYWYKQDSKKFLKIMFSYNNKELIINETVPNRFSPKSPDKAHLNLHINSLELGDSAVYFCASSPKWVGAGELFFGEGSRLTVL.

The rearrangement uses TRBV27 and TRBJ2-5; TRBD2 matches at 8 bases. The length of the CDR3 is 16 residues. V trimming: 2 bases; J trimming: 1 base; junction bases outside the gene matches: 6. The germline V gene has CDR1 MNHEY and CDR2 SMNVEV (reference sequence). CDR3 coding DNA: TGTGCCAGCAGTTTAGCAGCGGGGGACTTCCAAGAGACCCAGTACTTC. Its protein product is CASSLAAGDFQETQYF.